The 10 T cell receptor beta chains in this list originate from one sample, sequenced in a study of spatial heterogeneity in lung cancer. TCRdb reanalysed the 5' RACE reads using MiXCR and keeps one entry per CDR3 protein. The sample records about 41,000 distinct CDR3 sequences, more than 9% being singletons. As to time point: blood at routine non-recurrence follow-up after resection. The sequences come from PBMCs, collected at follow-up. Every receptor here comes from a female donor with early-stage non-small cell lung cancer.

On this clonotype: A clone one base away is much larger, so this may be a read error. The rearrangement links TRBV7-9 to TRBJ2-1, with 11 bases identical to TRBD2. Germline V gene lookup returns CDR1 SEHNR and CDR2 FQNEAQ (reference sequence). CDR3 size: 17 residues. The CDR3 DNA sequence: TGTGCCAGCAGCTCAAACTCGGGACTAGCGGATTTTAATGATCAGTTCTTC. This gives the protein CASSSNSGLADFNDQFF. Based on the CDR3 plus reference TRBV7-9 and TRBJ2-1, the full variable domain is DTGVSQNPRHKITKRGQNVTFRCDPISEHNRLYWYRQTLGQGPEFLTYFQNEAQLEKSRLLSDRFSAERPKGSFSTLEIQRTEQGDSAMYLCASSSNSGLADFNDQFFGPGTRLTVL.

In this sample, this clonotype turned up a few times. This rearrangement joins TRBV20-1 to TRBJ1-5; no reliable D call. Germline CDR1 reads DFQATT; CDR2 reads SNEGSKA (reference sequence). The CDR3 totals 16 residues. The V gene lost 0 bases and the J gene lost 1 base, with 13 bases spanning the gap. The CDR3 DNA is TGCAGTGCTAGAGATGTCTACATGGTGAGCAATCAGCCCCAGCATTTT. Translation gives CSARDVYMVSNQPQHF.

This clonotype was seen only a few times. CDR3 DNA: TGTGCCAGCAGCCAAGGAAAAGGGTTGAAGCAGCCCCAGCATTTT. It is translated as CASSQGKGLKQPQHF. V gene TRBV3-1 combines with J gene TRBJ1-5; unclear D gene. Germline CDR1 LGHDT, CDR2 YNNKEL (reference sequence). V lost 1 base and J lost 7, with 14 bases in between. CDR3 length: 15 residues.

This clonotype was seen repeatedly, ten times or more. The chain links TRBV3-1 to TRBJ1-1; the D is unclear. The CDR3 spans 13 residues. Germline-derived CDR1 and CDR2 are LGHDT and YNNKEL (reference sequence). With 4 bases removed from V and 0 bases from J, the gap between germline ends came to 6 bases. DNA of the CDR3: TGTGCCAGCAGCCCTACCCTGAACACTGAAGCTTTCTTT. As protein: CASSPTLNTEAFF.

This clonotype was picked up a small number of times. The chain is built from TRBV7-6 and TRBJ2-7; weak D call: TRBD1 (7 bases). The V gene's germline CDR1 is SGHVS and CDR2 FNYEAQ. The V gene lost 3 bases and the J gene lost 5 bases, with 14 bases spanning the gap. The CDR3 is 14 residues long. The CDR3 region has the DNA TGTGCCAGCAGCTTCCGACAGGGAGGCCACGAGCAGTACTTC. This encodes CASSFRQGGHEQYF.

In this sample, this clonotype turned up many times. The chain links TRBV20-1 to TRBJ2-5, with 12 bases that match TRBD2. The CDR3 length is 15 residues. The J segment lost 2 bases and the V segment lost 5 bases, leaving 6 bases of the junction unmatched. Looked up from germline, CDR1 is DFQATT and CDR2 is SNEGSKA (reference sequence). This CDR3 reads CSAPRTSGVQETQYF. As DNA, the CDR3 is TGCAGTGCTCCGCGGACTAGCGGGGTTCAAGAGACCCAGTACTTC.

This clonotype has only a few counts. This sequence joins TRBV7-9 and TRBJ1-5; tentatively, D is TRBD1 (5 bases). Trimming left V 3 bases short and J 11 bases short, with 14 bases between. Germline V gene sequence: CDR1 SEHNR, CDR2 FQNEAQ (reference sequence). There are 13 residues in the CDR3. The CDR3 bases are TGTGCCAGCAGCTTGCGGGGCGAGCCCTCCCAGCATTTT. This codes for CASSLRGEPSQHF.

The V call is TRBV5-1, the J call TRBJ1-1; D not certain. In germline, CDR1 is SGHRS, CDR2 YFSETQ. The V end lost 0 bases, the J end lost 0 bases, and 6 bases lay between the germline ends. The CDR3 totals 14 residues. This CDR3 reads CASSLVGLNTEAFF. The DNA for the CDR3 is TGCGCCAGCAGCTTGGTTGGGCTGAACACTGAAGCTTTCTTT.

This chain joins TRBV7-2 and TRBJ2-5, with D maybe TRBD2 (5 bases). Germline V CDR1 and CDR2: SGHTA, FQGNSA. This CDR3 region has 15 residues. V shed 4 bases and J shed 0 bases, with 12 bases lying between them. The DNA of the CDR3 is TGTGCCAGCAGCTCCCGGACGGGGAACCAAGAGACCCAGTACTTC. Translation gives CASSSRTGNQETQYF.

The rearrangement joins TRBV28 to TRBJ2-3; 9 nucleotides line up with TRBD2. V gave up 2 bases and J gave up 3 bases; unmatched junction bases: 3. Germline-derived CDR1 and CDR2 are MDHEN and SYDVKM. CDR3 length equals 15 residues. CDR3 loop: CASSLNSGSTDTQYF. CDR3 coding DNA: TGTGCCAGCAGTTTAAATAGCGGGAGTACAGATACGCAGTATTTT. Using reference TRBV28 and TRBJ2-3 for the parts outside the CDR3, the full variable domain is DVKVTQSSRYLVKRTGEKVFLECVQDMDHENMFWYRQDPGLGLRLIYFSYDVKMKEKGDIPEGYSVSREKKERFSLILESASTNQTSMYLCASSLNSGSTDTQYFGPGTRLTVL.